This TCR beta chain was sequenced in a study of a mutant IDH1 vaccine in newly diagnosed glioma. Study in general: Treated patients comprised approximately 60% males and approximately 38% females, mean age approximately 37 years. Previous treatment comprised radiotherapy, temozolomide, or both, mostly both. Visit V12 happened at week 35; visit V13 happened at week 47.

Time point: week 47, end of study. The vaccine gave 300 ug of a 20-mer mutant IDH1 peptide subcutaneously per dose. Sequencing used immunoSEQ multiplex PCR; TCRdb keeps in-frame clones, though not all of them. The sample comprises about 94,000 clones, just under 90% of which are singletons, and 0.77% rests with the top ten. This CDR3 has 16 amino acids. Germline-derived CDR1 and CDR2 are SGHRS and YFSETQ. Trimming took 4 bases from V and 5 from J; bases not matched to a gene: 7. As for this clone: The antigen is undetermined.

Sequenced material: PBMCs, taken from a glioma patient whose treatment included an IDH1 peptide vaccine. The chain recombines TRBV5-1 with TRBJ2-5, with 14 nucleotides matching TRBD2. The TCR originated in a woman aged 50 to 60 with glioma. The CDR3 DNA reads TGCGCCAGCAGCGCGGGACTAGCGGGAGAAGTGGAGACCCAGTACTTC. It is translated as CASSAGLAGEVETQYF.